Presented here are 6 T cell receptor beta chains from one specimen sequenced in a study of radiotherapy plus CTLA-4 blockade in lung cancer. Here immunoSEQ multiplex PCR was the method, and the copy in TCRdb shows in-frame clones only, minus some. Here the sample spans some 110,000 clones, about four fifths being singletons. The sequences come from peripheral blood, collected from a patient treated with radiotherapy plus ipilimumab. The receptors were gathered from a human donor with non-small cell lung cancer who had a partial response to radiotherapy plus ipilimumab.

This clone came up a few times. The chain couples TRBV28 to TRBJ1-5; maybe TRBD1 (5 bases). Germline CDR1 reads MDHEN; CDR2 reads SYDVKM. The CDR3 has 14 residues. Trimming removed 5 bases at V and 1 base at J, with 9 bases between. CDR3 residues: CASSRTTSNQPQHF. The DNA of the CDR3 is TGTGCCAGCAGTAGGACAACGAGCAATCAGCCCCAGCATTTT.

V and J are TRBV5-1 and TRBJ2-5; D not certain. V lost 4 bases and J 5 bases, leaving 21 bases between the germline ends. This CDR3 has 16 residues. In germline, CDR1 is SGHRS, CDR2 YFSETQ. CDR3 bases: TGCGCCAGCAGCGTACCCTATCTGACTGCTGAGGAGACCCAGTACTTC. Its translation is CASSVPYLTAEETQYF.

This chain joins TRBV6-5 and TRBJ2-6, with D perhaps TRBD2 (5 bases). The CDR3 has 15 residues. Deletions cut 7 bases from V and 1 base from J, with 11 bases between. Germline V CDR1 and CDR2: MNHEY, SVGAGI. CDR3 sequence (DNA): TGTGCCAGCAATTTACGGAGGTCTGGGGCCAACGTCCTGACTTTC. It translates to CASNLRRSGANVLTF.

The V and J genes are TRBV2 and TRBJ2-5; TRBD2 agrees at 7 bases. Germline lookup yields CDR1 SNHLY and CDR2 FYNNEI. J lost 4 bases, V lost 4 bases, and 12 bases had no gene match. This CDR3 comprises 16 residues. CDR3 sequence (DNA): TGTGCCAGCAGTGCGAGGGAGGGCCGGGATACAGAGACCCAGTACTTC. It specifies CASSAREGRDTETQYF.

CDR3 loop: CASGHSGSRRTDTQYF. DNA of the CDR3: TGTGCCAGTGGACATAGCGGGAGTAGGCGCACAGATACGCAGTATTTT. The chain is built from TRBV19 and TRBJ2-3; 9 nucleotides align to TRBD2. The CDR3 totals 16 residues. The V segment lost 8 bases and the J segment 1 base; nucleotides outside the gene matches: 10. Germline V gene lookup returns CDR1 LNHDA and CDR2 SQIVND (reference sequence).

The CDR3 protein is CASSRGTPSNQPQHF. In DNA, the CDR3 is TGTGCCAGCAGTAGAGGGACACCTAGCAATCAGCCCCAGCATTTT. The rearrangement joins TRBV6-1 to TRBJ1-5, with D possibly being TRBD1 (6 bases). The CDR3 is made up of 15 amino acids. Germline CDR1 and CDR2: MNHNS and SASEGT. V shed 5 bases and J shed 0 bases, with 11 bases lying between them.